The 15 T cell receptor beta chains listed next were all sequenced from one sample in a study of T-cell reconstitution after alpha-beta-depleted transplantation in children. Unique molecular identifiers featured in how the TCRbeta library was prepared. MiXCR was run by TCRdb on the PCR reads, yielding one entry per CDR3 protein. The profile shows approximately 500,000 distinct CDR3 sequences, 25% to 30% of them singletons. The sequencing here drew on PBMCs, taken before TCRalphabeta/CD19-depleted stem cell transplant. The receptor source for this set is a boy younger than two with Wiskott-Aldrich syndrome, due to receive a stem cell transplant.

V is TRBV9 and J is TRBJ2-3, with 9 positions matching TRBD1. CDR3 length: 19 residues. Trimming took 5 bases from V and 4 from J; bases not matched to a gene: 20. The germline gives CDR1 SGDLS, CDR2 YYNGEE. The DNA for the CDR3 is TGTGCCAGCAGTAAAATCACCCGGGACAGGGATATGGGGCCAGATACGCAGTATTTT. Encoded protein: CASSKITRDRDMGPDTQYF.

The CDR3 region has the DNA TGTGCCATCAGTCCTAGCGGGAGGGCCTACGAGCAGTACTTC. The encoded protein is CAISPSGRAYEQYF. The genes are TRBV10-3 and TRBJ2-7, with 12 bases identical to TRBD2. This CDR3 region has 14 residues. Germline assignment: CDR1 ENHRY and CDR2 SYGVKD. V lost 5 bases and J lost 2; bases outside the gene matches: 1.

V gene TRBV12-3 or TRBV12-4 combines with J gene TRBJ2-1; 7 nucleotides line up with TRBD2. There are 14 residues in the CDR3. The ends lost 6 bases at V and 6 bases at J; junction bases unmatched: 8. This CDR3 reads CASREREVTNEQFF. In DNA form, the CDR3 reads TGTGCCAGCAGAGAACGGGAGGTAACCAATGAGCAGTTCTTC.

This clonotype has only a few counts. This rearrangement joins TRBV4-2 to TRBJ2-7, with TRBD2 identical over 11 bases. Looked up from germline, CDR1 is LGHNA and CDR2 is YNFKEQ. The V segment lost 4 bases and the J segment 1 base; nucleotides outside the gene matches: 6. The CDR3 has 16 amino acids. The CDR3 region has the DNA TGTGCCAGCAGCCTGTTAGGGACTAGCGGTTCCTACGAGCAGTACTTC. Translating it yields CASSLLGTSGSYEQYF.

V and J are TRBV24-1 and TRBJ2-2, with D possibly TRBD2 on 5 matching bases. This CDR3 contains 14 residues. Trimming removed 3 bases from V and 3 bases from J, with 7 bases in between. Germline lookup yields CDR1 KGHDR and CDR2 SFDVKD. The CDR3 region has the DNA TGTGCCACCAGTGATGCCGGGGACACCGGGGAGCTGTTTTTT. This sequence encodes CATSDAGDTGELFF.

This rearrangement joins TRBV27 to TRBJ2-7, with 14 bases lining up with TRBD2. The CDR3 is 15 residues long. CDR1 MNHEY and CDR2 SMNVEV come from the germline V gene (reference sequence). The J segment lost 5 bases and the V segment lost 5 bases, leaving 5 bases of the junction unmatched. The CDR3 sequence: CASSRTSGRINEQYF. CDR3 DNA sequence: TGTGCCAGCAGTAGGACTAGCGGGAGGATCAACGAGCAGTACTTC.

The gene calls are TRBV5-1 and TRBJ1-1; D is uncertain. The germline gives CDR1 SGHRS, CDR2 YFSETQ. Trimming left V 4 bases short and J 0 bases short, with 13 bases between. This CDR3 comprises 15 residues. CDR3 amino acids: CASSPDWSLNTEAFF. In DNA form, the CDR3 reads TGCGCCAGCAGCCCGGATTGGTCGTTGAACACTGAAGCTTTCTTT.

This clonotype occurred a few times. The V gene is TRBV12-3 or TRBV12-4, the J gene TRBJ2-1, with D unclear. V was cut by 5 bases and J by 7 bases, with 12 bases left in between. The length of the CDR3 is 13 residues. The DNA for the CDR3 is TGTGCCAGCAGTAATATAGTTCGGAATGAGCAGTTCTTC. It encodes CASSNIVRNEQFF.

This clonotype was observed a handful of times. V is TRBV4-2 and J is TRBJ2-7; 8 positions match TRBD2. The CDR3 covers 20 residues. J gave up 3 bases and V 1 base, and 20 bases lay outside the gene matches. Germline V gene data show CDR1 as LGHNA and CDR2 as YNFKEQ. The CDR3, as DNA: TGTGCCAGCAGCCAAGTCTGGACGCGGACTAGCCTAACAAGGGGCTACGAGCAGTACTTC. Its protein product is CASSQVWTRTSLTRGYEQYF.

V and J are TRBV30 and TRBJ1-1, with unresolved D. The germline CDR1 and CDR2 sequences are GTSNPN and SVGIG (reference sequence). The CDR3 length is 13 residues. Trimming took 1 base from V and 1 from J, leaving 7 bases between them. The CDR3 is CAWSAMENTEAFF. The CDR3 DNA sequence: TGTGCCTGGAGTGCGATGGAGAACACTGAAGCTTTCTTT.

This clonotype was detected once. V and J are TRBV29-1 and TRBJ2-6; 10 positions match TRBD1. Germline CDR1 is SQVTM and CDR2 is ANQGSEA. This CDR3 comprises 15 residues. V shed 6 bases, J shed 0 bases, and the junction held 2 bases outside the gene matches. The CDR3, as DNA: TGCAGCGTCGGACAGGGGGGCTCTGGGGCCAACGTCCTGACTTTC. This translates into CSVGQGGSGANVLTF.

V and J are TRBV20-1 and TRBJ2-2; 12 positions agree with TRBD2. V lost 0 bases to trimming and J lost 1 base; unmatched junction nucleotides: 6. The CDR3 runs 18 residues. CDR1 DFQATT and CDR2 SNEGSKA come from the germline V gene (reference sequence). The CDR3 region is CSARDWLAGGVNTGELFF. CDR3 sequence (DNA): TGCAGTGCTAGAGATTGGCTAGCGGGAGGGGTGAACACCGGGGAGCTGTTTTTT.

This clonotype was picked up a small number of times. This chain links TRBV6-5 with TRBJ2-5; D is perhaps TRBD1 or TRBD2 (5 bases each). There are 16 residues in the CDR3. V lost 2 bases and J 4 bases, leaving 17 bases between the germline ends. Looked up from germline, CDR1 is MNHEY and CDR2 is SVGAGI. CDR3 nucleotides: TGTGCCAGCAGTTACGGGGGAGACTTGTCAACAGAGACCCAGTACTTC. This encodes CASSYGGDLSTETQYF.

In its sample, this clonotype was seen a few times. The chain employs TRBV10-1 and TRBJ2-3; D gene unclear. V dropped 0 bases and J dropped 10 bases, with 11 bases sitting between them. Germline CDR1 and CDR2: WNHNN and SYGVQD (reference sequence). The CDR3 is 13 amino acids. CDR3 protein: CASSESVYSAQYF. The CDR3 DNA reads TGCGCCAGCAGTGAGTCGGTCTACAGTGCGCAGTATTTT.

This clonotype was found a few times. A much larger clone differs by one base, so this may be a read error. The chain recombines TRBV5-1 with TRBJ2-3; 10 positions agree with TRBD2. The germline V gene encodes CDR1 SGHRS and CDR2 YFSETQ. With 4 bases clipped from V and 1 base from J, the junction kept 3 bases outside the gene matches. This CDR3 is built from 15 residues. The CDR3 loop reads CASSTGTSGTDTQYF. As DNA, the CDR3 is TGCGCCAGCAGCACCGGGACTAGCGGCACAGATACGCAGTATTTT.